This T cell receptor beta chain was found in a study of blood T cells in healthy people across ages. In the case of this clonotype: What it binds is unknown.

Study findings and constraints: The CMV status of each donor remained undetermined, and this could have confounded shifts in expanded clonotypes. Higher diversity, along with more naive CD4+ cells, distinguished long-lived donors from aged donors.

Each donor gave 9.5 to 10 milliliters of peripheral blood. The use of a sample-barcoded 5' primer and a J-beta primer mix characterized a second PCR of about 6 to 11 cycles. TCRdb re-called the 5' RACE reads through MiXCR, storing one row per CDR3 protein. Here the sample spans 950,000 to 1,200,000 distinct CDR3 sequences, roughly two fifths being singletons. Material for sequencing was blood. This clonotype originated in a man aged 18 to 29 in good health.

CDR3 DNA sequence: TGTGCCAGCAGTTACTCGTTGGTGAACACTGAAGCTTTCTTT. Amino acid sequence: CASSYSLVNTEAFF. J is TRBJ1-1 and V is TRBV6-2 or TRBV6-3; D gene unclear. In germline, CDR1 is MNHEY, CDR2 SVGEGT. The CDR3 is made up of 14 amino acids. V gave up 0 bases and J gave up 0 bases, with 5 bases separating them.